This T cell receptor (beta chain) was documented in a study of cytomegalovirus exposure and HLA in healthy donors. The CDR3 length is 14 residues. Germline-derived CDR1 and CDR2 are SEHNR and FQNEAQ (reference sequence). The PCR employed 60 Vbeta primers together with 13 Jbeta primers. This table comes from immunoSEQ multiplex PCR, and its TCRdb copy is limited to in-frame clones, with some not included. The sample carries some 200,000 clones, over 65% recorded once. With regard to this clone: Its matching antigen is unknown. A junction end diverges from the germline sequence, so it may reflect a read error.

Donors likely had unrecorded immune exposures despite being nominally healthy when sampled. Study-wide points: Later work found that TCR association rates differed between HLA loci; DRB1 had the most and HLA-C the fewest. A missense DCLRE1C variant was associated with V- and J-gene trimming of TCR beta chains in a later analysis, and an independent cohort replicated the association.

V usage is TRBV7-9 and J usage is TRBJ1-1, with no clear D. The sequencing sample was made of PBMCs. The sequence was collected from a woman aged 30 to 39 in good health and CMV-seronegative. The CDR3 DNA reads TGTGCCAGCGGCTTAGAGGGAGGAGGCACTGAAGCTTTCTTT. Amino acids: CASGLEGGGTEAFF.